A single sample gave rise to the 20 T cell receptor beta chains below, sequenced in a study of T cell repertoires in cytomegalovirus infection. These receptors lack a known antigen. TCRdb redid the calling of the reads with MiXCR, one entry per CDR3 protein. In the table there are fewer than 900,000 distinct CDR3 sequences, roughly 28% of which are singletons. Sample: cultured CD8+ T cells from PBMCs, taken from culture after CMV antigen stimulation. The receptor source for this set is a human donor in good health (CMV status not recorded). Some clones in this sample may be carry-over from other donors' samples.

This clonotype turned up a few times. The chain uses TRBV7-9 and TRBJ1-5; unclear D gene. Trimming took off 5 bases at V and 3 bases at J, with 11 bases between the two ends. Germline values: CDR1 SEHNR, CDR2 FQNEAQ (reference sequence). The CDR3 is made up of 14 amino acids. The CDR3 spells CASSPLHNNQPQHF. In nucleotides, the CDR3 is TGTGCCAGCAGCCCCCTGCACAACAATCAGCCCCAGCATTTT.

The rearrangement uses TRBV4-1 and TRBJ1-5; 7 nucleotides agree with TRBD1. Germline CDR1 MGHRA, CDR2 YSYEKL. The CDR3 contains 16 residues. Trimming cost V 2 bases and J 4 bases; bases outside gene matches: 8. CDR3 loop: CASSQWPGQSNQPQHF. CDR3 coding DNA: TGCGCCAGCAGCCAATGGCCGGGACAGTCGAATCAGCCCCAGCATTTT.

This clonotype was seen more than once but under ten times. The rearrangement joins TRBV12-3 or TRBV12-4 to TRBJ1-1, with D unresolved. This CDR3 has 13 residues. V was clipped by 2 bases and J by 6 bases, with 10 bases between them. Here the CDR3 DNA reads TGTGCCAGCAGTTTACTCTATCCCGCTGAAGCTTTCTTT. Translation gives CASSLLYPAEAFF.

In its sample, this clonotype was seen a few times. This sequence joins TRBV18 and TRBJ1-1; the D is unclear. The CDR3 consists of 15 residues. The V end lost 6 bases, the J end lost 1 base, and 15 bases lay between the germline ends. Germline V gives CDR1 KGHSH, CDR2 LQKENI. This CDR3 reads CASSWQPAPNTEAFF. The CDR3 bases are TGTGCCAGCTCCTGGCAACCGGCTCCGAACACTGAAGCTTTCTTT.

In this sample, this clonotype turned up a few times. This sequence joins TRBV7-3 and TRBJ2-3, with TRBD2 identical over 13 bases. The CDR3 covers 16 residues. J was trimmed by 8 bases and V by 5 bases; bases with no gene match: 10. Germline V gene data show CDR1 as SGHTA and CDR2 as FQGTGA. The CDR3 DNA reads as TGTGCCAGCAGCCCCGGACTAGCGGGGGCCGACGGTACGCAGTATTTT. It encodes CASSPGLAGADGTQYF.

The chain employs TRBV4-1 and TRBJ2-1, with D maybe TRBD1 (7 bases). Germline V CDR1 and CDR2: MGHRA, YSYEKL. V lost 3 bases and J lost 6, with 18 bases in between. This CDR3 comprises 16 residues. The CDR3 nucleotides read TGCGCCAGCAGCCATCAGAGGCAGGGGGGTAGCAATGAGCAGTTCTTC. It specifies CASSHQRQGGSNEQFF.

This rearrangement joins TRBV7-6 to TRBJ2-2; 8 positions match TRBD1. Germline V CDR1 and CDR2: SGHVS, FNYEAQ. The CDR3 has 15 amino acids. V trimming: 6 bases; J trimming: 2 bases; junction bases outside the gene matches: 5. The DNA for the CDR3 is TGTGCCAGCAGGCCGGGACAGGATAACACCGGGGAGCTGTTTTTT. Translating it yields CASRPGQDNTGELFF.

This clonotype was seen at least ten times. V gene TRBV7-2 combines with J gene TRBJ2-7, with no clear D. V lost 1 base to trimming and J lost 3 bases, with 10 bases between them. The length of the CDR3 is 14 residues. CDR1 is SGHTA and CDR2 is FQGNSA in the germline V gene. The CDR3 nucleotides read TGTGCCAGCAGCTTAGGGGCGTATGGCTACGAGCAGTACTTC. It translates to CASSLGAYGYEQYF.

CDR3 in DNA: TGTGCCAGCAGTCCGGGACTGAGGTCCTACGAGCAGTACTTC. Its translation is CASSPGLRSYEQYF. The chain is built from TRBV2 and TRBJ2-7, with D possibly being TRBD2 (6 bases). Trimming stripped 5 bases from V and 1 base from J, with 12 bases between. The CDR3 has 14 residues. Germline V gene sequence: CDR1 SNHLY, CDR2 FYNNEI.

This clonotype was observed many times. The chain uses TRBV20-1 and TRBJ1-1; D is ambiguous. The CDR3 is 15 amino acids. Germline lookup yields CDR1 DFQATT and CDR2 SNEGSKA (reference sequence). Trimming pared 0 bases from V and 1 base from J, leaving 12 bases between. The CDR3, as DNA: TGCAGTGCTAGAGATTCCCGGGGAGGGAACACTGAAGCTTTCTTT. Translation gives CSARDSRGGNTEAFF.

This sequence joins TRBV7-4 and TRBJ1-5; 8 nucleotides match TRBD1. This CDR3 comprises 15 residues. J lost 5 bases, V lost 1 base, and 4 bases had no gene match. Per germline, CDR1 SGHVT and CDR2 SQSDAQ. Written as DNA, the CDR3 is TGTGCCAGCAGCTTAGAAGGGGACAGGCATCAGCCCCAGCATTTT. This codes for CASSLEGDRHQPQHF.

The chain uses TRBV7-6 and TRBJ2-2, with 9 nucleotides matching TRBD2. Unmatched junction bases numbered 8, after V lost 2 bases and J lost 4 bases. The germline V gene encodes CDR1 SGHVS and CDR2 FNYEAQ. This CDR3 region has 17 residues. The CDR3 DNA is TGTGCCAGCAGCTTACCGGCGGGGGGGCCGCGCACCGGGGAGCTGTTTTTT. Translation: CASSLPAGGPRTGELFF.

The chain links TRBV27 to TRBJ2-5, with D possibly TRBD2 on 5 matching bases. The CDR3 runs 16 residues. The V end lost 5 bases, the J end lost 1 base, and 17 bases lay between the germline ends. Germline V gene data show CDR1 as MNHEY and CDR2 as SMNVEV (reference sequence). CDR3 residues: CASSPGFGSSQETQYF. CDR3 sequence (DNA): TGTGCCAGCAGTCCGGGATTCGGATCGTCCCAAGAGACCCAGTACTTC.

This clonotype showed up just a few times. The chain combines TRBV19 with TRBJ1-5; 7 nucleotides line up with TRBD1. The CDR3 runs 16 residues. The germline V gene encodes CDR1 LNHDA and CDR2 SQIVND (reference sequence). Trimming removed 4 bases from V and 2 bases from J; junction bases left unmatched: 8. The CDR3 sequence is CASSTSRGVGNQPQHF. CDR3 DNA sequence: TGTGCCAGTAGTACCTCCAGGGGGGTTGGCAATCAGCCCCAGCATTTT.

The genes are TRBV28 and TRBJ2-1; the D gene is possibly TRBD2 (5 bases). CDR1 is MDHEN, CDR2 SYDVKM, per germline. This CDR3 comprises 15 residues. With 8 bases removed from V and 7 bases from J, the gap between germline ends came to 21 bases. The CDR3 coding sequence is TGTGCCAGCCACGGCCCGTTTGGTTGGGAGAATGAGCAGTTCTTC. Protein: CASHGPFGWENEQFF.

This clonotype has a handful of counts. The genes are TRBV28 and TRBJ1-2; 10 nucleotides line up with TRBD1. Germline loops: CDR1 MDHEN, CDR2 SYDVKM. V dropped 6 bases and J dropped 5; count of bases not matched to a gene: 6. This CDR3 is built from 14 residues. The CDR3 coding sequence is TGTGCCAGCAGCCGACAGGGGGCAAGTTATGGCTACACCTTC. It translates to CASSRQGASYGYTF.

The CDR3 spells CASSTHKDRDGYTF. The DNA of the CDR3 is TGTGCCAGCAGCACCCATAAAGACAGGGATGGCTACACCTTC. The V call is TRBV7-9, the J call TRBJ1-2, with 7 positions matching TRBD1. With 5 bases clipped from V and 6 bases from J, the junction kept 9 bases outside the gene matches. The CDR3 runs 14 residues. The germline gives CDR1 SEHNR, CDR2 FQNEAQ (reference sequence).

This clonotype was recorded a few times. The rearrangement joins TRBV7-9 to TRBJ2-2, with D perhaps being TRBD1 or TRBD2 (5 bases each). The germline V gene has CDR1 SEHNR and CDR2 FQNEAQ (reference sequence). The CDR3 is made up of 16 amino acids. V lost 5 bases, J lost 5 bases, and 18 bases lay in between. In nucleotides, the CDR3 is TGTGCCAGCAGCCCCCCCGGGACCGCCAGAACCGGGGAGCTGTTTTTT. This gives the protein CASSPPGTARTGELFF.

This clonotype has a count of ten or more. The rearrangement links TRBV7-8 to TRBJ1-5; 8 bases are shared with TRBD1. This CDR3 has 14 amino acids. Germline-derived CDR1 and CDR2 are SGHVS and FQNEAQ. Trimming took 2 bases from V and 6 from J; bases not matched to a gene: 3. The CDR3 loop is CASSLQGASQPQHF. The CDR3 DNA sequence: TGTGCCAGCAGCTTACAGGGGGCTTCTCAGCCCCAGCATTTT.

The J gene is TRBJ1-2, the V gene TRBV2, with D possibly matching TRBD1 (5 bases). The CDR3 spans 16 residues. The germline CDR1 and CDR2 sequences are SNHLY and FYNNEI. V lost 0 bases and J lost 1, with 12 bases in between. The DNA of the CDR3 is TGTGCCAGCAGTGAAGCGGAGCAGGGCTTTAACTATGGCTACACCTTC. This gives the protein CASSEAEQGFNYGYTF. The full variable domain, its missing parts supplied by reference TRBV2 and TRBJ1-2, is EPEVTQTPSHQVTQMGQEVILRCVPISNHLYFYWYRQILGQKVEFLVSFYNNEISEKSEIFDDQFSVERPDGSNFTLKIRSTKLEDSAMYFCASSEAEQGFNYGYTFGSGTRLTVV.